One and the same sample provided the 21 T cell receptor beta chains below, sequenced in a study of follicular helper T cells after annual influenza vaccination. Repertoires were generated with immunoSEQ multiplex PCR, while TCRdb's copy carries only in-frame clones and drops some. The table includes some 8,300 clones, approximately 78% detected once. Time point here: 2015-2016 season, 7 days after influenza vaccination. The sample in question was CXCR5+ CD38- circulating T follicular helper cells from blood, obtained 7 days after influenza vaccination. This sample's subset: circulating Tfh, non-naive CD4+CXCR5+PD-1+ (ICOS+CD38+ or ICOS-CD38-). The receptors originated from an adult who received the influenza vaccine.

This clone was seen more than once but under ten times. The CDR3 DNA sequence: TGTGCCAGCTTGAGAGCCGGGACCCAGACCTACGAGCAGTACTTC. The encoded protein is CASLRAGTQTYEQYF. The chain uses TRBV13 and TRBJ2-7; D may correspond to TRBD1 or TRBD2 (5 bases each). Trimming removed 8 bases at V and 2 bases at J, with 19 bases between. The germline CDR1 and CDR2 sequences are PRHDT and FYEKMQ (reference sequence). This CDR3 is 15 amino acids long.

The CDR3 reads CASSFSGANTEAFF. CDR3 sequence (DNA): TGTGCCAGCAGCTTCTCGGGGGCGAACACTGAAGCTTTCTTT. The V gene is TRBV7-3, the J gene TRBJ1-1; D may be TRBD1 (6 bases). Germline V gene sequence: CDR1 SGHTA, CDR2 FQGTGA. This CDR3 has 14 residues. The germline V and J ends were trimmed by 3 bases and 1 base, with 9 bases remaining between them.

This chain connects TRBV27 to TRBJ1-5; tentatively, D is TRBD1 (6 bases). Trimming left V 8 bases short and J 1 base short, with 15 bases between. Germline-derived CDR1 and CDR2 are MNHEY and SMNVEV (reference sequence). The CDR3 contains 15 residues. CDR3 sequence reads: CASSFTGLSNQPQHF. CDR3 nucleotides: TGTGCCAGCTCTTTTACAGGGTTGAGCAATCAGCCCCAGCATTTT.

The rearrangement uses TRBV10-3 and TRBJ1-6; D is unresolved. This CDR3 contains 14 residues. V dropped 2 bases and J dropped 0 bases, with 2 bases sitting between them. CDR1 and CDR2 (germline): ENHRY, SYGVKD. The CDR3 nucleotides read TGTGCCATCAGTGAGAGCTCCTATAATTCACCCCTCCACTTT. Translated, it gives CAISESSYNSPLHF.

This chain joins TRBV29-1 and TRBJ1-1; D remains ambiguous. The V gene lost 4 bases and the J gene lost 2 bases, with 5 bases spanning the gap. The CDR3 is 11 residues long. The germline V gene encodes CDR1 SQVTM and CDR2 ANQGSEA. CDR3 in DNA: TGCAGCGTTGTAGAAAACACTGAAGCTTTCTTT. It yields the protein CSVVENTEAFF.

The chain employs TRBV7-9 and TRBJ1-2; the match to TRBD1 covers 7 bases. The CDR3 is made up of 16 amino acids. J was trimmed by 4 bases and V by 5 bases; bases with no gene match: 13. CDR1 and CDR2 (germline): SEHNR, FQNEAQ (reference sequence). In nucleotides, the CDR3 is TGTGCCAGCAGCCCCAGGGGGAAAGTCTCCTCCTATGGCTACACCTTC. This gives the protein CASSPRGKVSSYGYTF.

The CDR3 loop reads CASSLSRTGVYEQYF. The CDR3 DNA reads as TGTGCCAGCAGCTTGTCCCGGACAGGGGTCTACGAGCAGTACTTC. V gene TRBV7-9 combines with J gene TRBJ2-7; 9 bases fit TRBD1. The germline V gene has CDR1 SEHNR and CDR2 FQNEAQ (reference sequence). V was clipped by 3 bases and J by 3 bases; unmatched bases: 6. The CDR3 consists of 15 residues.

V is TRBV14 and J is TRBJ2-5, with 12 bases matching TRBD2. Germline-derived CDR1 and CDR2 are SGHDN and FVKESK. V was pared by 4 bases and J by 3 bases, with 0 bases of the junction left unmatched. The CDR3 length is 14 residues. The CDR3 DNA reads TGTGCCAGCAGCCGGACTAGCGGGGAAGAGACCCAGTACTTC. Translation gives CASSRTSGEETQYF. The entire variable domain, with the rest obtained from reference TRBV14 and TRBJ2-5, is as follows: EAGVTQFPSHSVIEKGQTVTLRCDPISGHDNLYWYRRVMGKEIKFLLHFVKESKQDESGMPNNRFLAERTGGTYSTLKVQPAELEDSGVYFCASSRTSGEETQYFGPGTRLLVL.

The gene calls are TRBV4-1 and TRBJ2-7; TRBD1 agrees at 8 bases. The V and J ends lost 0 bases and 4 bases, in that order; junction bases with no gene match: 14. The germline V gene has CDR1 MGHRA and CDR2 YSYEKL. CDR3 length: 18 residues. The CDR3 loop is CASSQEGSWTGPLYEQYF. CDR3 bases: TGCGCCAGCAGCCAAGAAGGCTCCTGGACAGGGCCCCTATACGAGCAGTACTTC.

This clone came up once. This chain links TRBV7-6 with TRBJ1-3; D gene unclear. Trimming left V 4 bases short and J 0 bases short, with 7 bases between. The CDR3 totals 14 residues. In germline, CDR1 is SGHVS, CDR2 FNYEAQ. CDR3: CASSSQNSGNTIYF. For the CDR3, the DNA is TGTGCCAGCAGCTCACAGAACTCTGGAAACACCATATATTTT.

V usage is TRBV2 and J usage is TRBJ2-3; TRBD1 might be the D (6 bases). This CDR3 is 11 amino acids long. Trimming cost V 8 bases and J 6 bases, with 9 bases left between them. Germline CDR1 SNHLY, CDR2 FYNNEI. CDR3 DNA sequence: TGTGCCAGCGACAGGAGGGATACGCAGTATTTT. This gives the protein CASDRRDTQYF.

This chain connects TRBV9 to TRBJ2-3; 9 bases agree with TRBD1. There are 17 residues in the CDR3. Germline lookup yields CDR1 SGDLS and CDR2 YYNGEE. V lost 0 bases, J lost 6 bases, and 11 bases stayed unmatched. In nucleotides, the CDR3 is TGTGCCAGCAGCGTAGGGAGGGAGCACAGGGGGCTGGATACGCAGTATTTT. Translating gives CASSVGREHRGLDTQYF.

The V gene is TRBV6-5, the J gene TRBJ1-2, with TRBD1 matching over 11 bases. J gave up 8 bases and V 6 bases, and 8 bases lay outside the gene matches. Looked up from germline, CDR1 is MNHEY and CDR2 is SVGAGI. This CDR3 contains 14 residues. CDR3 in DNA: TGTGCCAGCAGCCCCGGGACAGGGGGTGGCGGCTACACCTTC. Its translation: CASSPGTGGGGYTF.

This clone has a single count. This rearrangement joins TRBV4-1 to TRBJ2-3, with TRBD2 matching over 8 bases. Germline lookup yields CDR1 MGHRA and CDR2 YSYEKL. V lost 1 base, J lost 5 bases, and 5 bases stayed unmatched. The CDR3 runs to 15 residues. CDR3 DNA sequence: TGCGCCAGCAGCCAAGTGCGGGGGGAGGGAGATACGCAGTATTTT. Translating it yields CASSQVRGEGDTQYF.

This clone was seen more than once but under ten times. The V and J genes are TRBV7-2 and TRBJ2-7, with 8 bases aligning to TRBD1. There are 13 residues in the CDR3. Germline values: CDR1 SGHTA, CDR2 FQGNSA. The trim removed 4 bases at V and 4 bases at J, leaving 3 bases unmatched. CDR3 sequence reads: CASSSRDRYEQYF. CDR3 DNA sequence: TGTGCCAGCAGCTCGAGGGACAGGTACGAGCAGTACTTC.

The chain couples TRBV10-1 to TRBJ2-2; D possibly corresponds to TRBD1 (6 bases). Trimming left V 5 bases short and J 6 bases short, with 13 bases between. The CDR3 covers 14 residues. CDR1 and CDR2 (germline): WNHNN, SYGVQD (reference sequence). The CDR3 DNA reads TGCGCCAGCAGTACCACAGGGTCGGCCGGGGAGCTGTTTTTT. Protein: CASSTTGSAGELFF.

This clone was seen just once. The V call is TRBV30, the J call TRBJ2-4; D may be TRBD2 (5 bases). The CDR3 contains 15 residues. V was pared by 1 base and J by 0 bases, with 10 bases between. CDR1 and CDR2 from the germline V gene are GTSNPN and SVGIG (reference sequence). CDR3: CAWSGVGLAKNIQYF. CDR3 nucleotides: TGTGCCTGGAGTGGGGTCGGACTAGCCAAAAACATTCAGTACTTC.

The chain employs TRBV11-2 and TRBJ2-3, with 13 positions matching TRBD2. CDR1 SGHAT and CDR2 FQNNGV come from the germline V gene. CDR3 size: 19 residues. V shed 5 bases, J shed 5 bases, and the junction held 16 bases outside the gene matches. This chain's CDR3 is CASSPYTSGGAHRRDTQYF. The DNA of the CDR3 is TGTGCCAGCAGCCCCTATACTAGCGGGGGGGCCCATCGTAGAGATACGCAGTATTTT.

The count of this clone is one. The genes are TRBV29-1 and TRBJ1-2; possibly TRBD1 for D (6 bases). Germline V gene sequence: CDR1 SQVTM, CDR2 ANQGSEA. The CDR3 spans 14 residues. Trimming stripped 3 bases from V and 0 bases from J, with 11 bases between. CDR3 sequence: CSVEVGQTNYGYTF. CDR3 coding DNA: TGCAGCGTTGAGGTGGGACAAACTAACTATGGCTACACCTTC.

The rearrangement links TRBV28 to TRBJ1-6; D is unclear. This CDR3 comprises 14 residues. V lost 1 base, J lost 7 bases, and 8 bases lay in between. Germline-derived CDR1 and CDR2 are MDHEN and SYDVKM. The CDR3: CASSLSRMNSPLHF. For the CDR3, the DNA is TGTGCCAGCAGTTTATCCAGGATGAATTCACCCCTCCACTTT.

This clone was counted only a few times. The chain joins TRBV19 to TRBJ1-5; D unclear. Germline V CDR1 and CDR2: LNHDA, SQIVND (reference sequence). V was clipped by 3 bases and J by 2 bases, with 11 bases between them. The CDR3 consists of 15 residues. The CDR3 DNA reads TGTGCCAGTAGTATGGATGGGAGAGGCAATCAGCCCCAGCATTTT. Residues: CASSMDGRGNQPQHF.